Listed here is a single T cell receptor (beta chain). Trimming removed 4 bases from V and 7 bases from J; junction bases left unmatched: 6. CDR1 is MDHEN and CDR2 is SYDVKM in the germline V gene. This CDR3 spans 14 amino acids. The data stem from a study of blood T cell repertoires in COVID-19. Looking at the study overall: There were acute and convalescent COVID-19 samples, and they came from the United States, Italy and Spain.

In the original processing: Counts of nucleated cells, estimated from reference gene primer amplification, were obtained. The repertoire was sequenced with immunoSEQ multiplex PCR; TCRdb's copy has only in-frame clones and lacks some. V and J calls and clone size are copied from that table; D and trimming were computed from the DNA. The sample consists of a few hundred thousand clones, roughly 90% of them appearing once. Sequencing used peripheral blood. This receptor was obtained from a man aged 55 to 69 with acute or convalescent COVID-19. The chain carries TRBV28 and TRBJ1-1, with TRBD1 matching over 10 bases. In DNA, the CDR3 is TGTGCCAGCAGTTCCGGGACAGGGGAAAGTGAAGCTTTCTTT. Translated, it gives CASSSGTGESEAFF.